The following is a T cell receptor beta chain sequence with its context. V lost 3 bases and J lost 3; bases outside the gene matches: 4. The CDR3 sequence is 14 residues long. Germline V gene data show CDR1 as DFQATT and CDR2 as SNEGSKA (reference sequence). Only in-frame clones appear in the TCRdb table, and some are missing; sequencing was by immunoSEQ multiplex PCR. This sample carries roughly 160,000 clones, roughly 86% of them seen once, and the ten largest clones take over 3.5%. The data originate from a study of blood T cell repertoires in COVID-19. Whole-study context: Whether acute or convalescent, the COVID-19 samples came from the United States, Italy and Spain.

This rearrangement joins TRBV20-1 to TRBJ2-1; 8 positions match TRBD2. The source of this sequence is a woman aged 55 to 70 who had recovered from COVID-19. Sequenced input: peripheral blood. CDR3 DNA: TGCAGTGCTAGTGCCGGGGGGGGCTACAATGAGCAGTTCTTC. Amino acids: CSASAGGGYNEQFF.